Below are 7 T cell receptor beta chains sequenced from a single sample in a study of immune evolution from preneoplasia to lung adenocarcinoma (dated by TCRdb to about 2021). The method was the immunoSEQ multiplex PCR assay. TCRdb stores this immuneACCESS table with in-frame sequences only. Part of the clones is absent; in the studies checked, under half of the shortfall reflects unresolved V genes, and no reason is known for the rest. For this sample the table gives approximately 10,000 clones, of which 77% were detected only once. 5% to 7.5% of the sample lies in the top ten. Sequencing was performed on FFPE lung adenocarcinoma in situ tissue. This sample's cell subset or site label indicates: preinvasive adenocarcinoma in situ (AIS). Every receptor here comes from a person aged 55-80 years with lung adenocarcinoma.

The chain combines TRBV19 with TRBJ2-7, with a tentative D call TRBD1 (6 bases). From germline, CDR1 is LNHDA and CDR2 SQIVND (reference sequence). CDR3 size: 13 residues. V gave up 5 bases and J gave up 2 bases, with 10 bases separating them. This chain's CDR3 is CASSGGQPYEQYF. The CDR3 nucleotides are TGTGCCAGTAGTGGAGGACAGCCCTACGAGCAGTACTTC.

The CDR3 DNA reads TGTGCCAGCAGCTTGGACAGGGCGATCCAAGAGACCCAGTACTTC. Its protein is CASSLDRAIQETQYF. The rearrangement links TRBV5-8 to TRBJ2-5, with a possible D match to TRBD1 (6 bases). V lost 0 bases, J lost 1 base, and 10 bases lay in between. The CDR3 is made up of 15 amino acids. The V gene's germline CDR1 is SGHTS and CDR2 YDEGEE.

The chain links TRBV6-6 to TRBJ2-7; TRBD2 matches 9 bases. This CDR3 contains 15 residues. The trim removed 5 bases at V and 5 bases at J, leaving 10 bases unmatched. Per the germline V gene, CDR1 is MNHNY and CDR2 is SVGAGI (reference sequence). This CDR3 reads CASSVTAGTSNEQYF. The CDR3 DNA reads TGTGCCAGCAGTGTGACCGCCGGGACTAGCAACGAGCAGTACTTC.

The chain's CDR3 is CASSLSQYTQYF. CDR3 DNA sequence: TGTGCCAGCAGCTTAAGTCAATATACGCAGTATTTT. This rearrangement joins TRBV7-9 to TRBJ2-3; D remains ambiguous. Germline-derived CDR1 and CDR2 are SEHNR and FQNEAQ (reference sequence). V was cut by 2 bases and J by 7 bases, with 7 bases left in between. This CDR3 contains 12 residues.

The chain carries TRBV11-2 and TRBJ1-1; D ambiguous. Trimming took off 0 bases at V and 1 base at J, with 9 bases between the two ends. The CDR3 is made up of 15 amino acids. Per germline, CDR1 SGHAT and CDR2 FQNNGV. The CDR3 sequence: CASSLDTTPNTEAFF. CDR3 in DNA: TGTGCCAGCAGCTTAGATACGACACCGAACACTGAAGCTTTCTTT.

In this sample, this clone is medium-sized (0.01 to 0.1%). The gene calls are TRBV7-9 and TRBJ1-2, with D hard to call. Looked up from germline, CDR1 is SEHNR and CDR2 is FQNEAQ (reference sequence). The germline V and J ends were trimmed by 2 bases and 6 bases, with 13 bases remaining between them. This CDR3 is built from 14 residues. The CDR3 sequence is CASSLFEVVDGYTF. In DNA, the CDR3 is TGTGCCAGCAGCTTATTTGAAGTGGTGGATGGCTACACCTTC.

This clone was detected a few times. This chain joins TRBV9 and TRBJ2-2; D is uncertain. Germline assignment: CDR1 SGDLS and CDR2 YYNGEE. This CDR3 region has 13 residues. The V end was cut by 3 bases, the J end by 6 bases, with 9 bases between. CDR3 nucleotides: TGTGCCAGCAGCGAGCCCCCCCCCGGGGAGCTGTTTTTT. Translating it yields CASSEPPPGELFF. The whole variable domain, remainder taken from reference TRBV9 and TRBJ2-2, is DSGVTQTPKHLITATGQRVTLRCSPRSGDLSVYWYQQSLDQGLQFLIQYYNGEERAKGNILERFSAQQFPDLHSELNLSSLELGDSALYFCASSEPPPGELFFGEGSRLTVL.